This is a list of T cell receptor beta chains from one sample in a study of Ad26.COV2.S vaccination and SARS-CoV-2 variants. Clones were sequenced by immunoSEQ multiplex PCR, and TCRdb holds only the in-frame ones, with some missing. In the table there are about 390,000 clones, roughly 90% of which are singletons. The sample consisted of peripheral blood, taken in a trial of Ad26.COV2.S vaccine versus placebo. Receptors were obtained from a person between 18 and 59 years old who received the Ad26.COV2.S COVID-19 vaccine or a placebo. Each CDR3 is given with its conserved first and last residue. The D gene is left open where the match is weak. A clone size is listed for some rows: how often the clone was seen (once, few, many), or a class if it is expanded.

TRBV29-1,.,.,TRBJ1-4,CSASLGTIIEKLFF,TGCAGCGCTAGTCTTGGGACAATAATTGAAAAACTGTTTTTT
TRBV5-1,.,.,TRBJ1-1,CASSIREWTEAFF,TGCGCCAGCAGCATCAGGGAGTGGACTGAAGCTTTCTTT
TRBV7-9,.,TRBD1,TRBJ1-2,CASSQTGGDTYGYTF,TGTGCCAGCAGCCAGACAGGGGGTGACACCTATGGCTACACCTTC
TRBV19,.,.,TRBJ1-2,CASSGQTDIYGYTF,TGTGCCAGTAGTGGACAGACTGATATCTATGGCTACACCTTC
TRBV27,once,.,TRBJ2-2,CASSLWGAGELFF,TGTGCCAGCAGTTTGTGGGGGGCCGGGGAGCTGTTTTTT
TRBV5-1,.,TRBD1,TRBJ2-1,CASSYVQGAKFF,TGCGCCAGCAGCTACGTACAGGGGGCGAAGTTCTTC
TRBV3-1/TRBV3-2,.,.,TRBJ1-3,CASAAVTGHGNTIYF,TGTGCCAGCGCAGCAGTGACAGGTCATGGAAACACCATATATTTT
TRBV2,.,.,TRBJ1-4,CASSEARPQGNEKLFF,TGTGCCAGCAGTGAAGCGAGGCCTCAGGGTAATGAAAAACTGTTTTTT
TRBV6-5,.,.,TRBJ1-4,CASSYVGVRGSKLFF,TGTGCCAGCAGTTACGTGGGAGTTAGGGGTTCAAAACTGTTTTTT
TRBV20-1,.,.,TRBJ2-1,CSASPRESSYNEQFF,TGCAGTGCTAGTCCGAGAGAAAGCTCCTACAATGAGCAGTTCTTC
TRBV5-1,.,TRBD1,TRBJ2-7,CASSPIAGGSYEQYF,TGCGCCAGCAGCCCAATCGCAGGGGGCAGCTACGAGCAGTACTTC
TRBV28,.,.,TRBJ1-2,CASSSQGINYGYTF,TGTGCCAGCAGTTCGCAGGGGATTAACTATGGCTACACCTTC
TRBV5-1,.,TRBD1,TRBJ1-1,CASSPGGPNTEAFF,TGCGCCAGCAGCCCAGGGGGCCCGAACACTGAAGCTTTCTTT
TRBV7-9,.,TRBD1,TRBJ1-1,CASSPPDRVPEAFF,TGTGCCAGCAGCCCACCCGACAGGGTCCCTGAAGCTTTCTTT
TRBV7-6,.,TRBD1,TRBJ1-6,CASSPGTDNSPLHF,TGTGCCAGCAGCCCAGGGACAGATAATTCACCCCTCCACTTT